Listed here are 22 T cell receptor beta chains from one sample, sequenced in a study of blood T cell repertoires in COVID-19. The protocol was immunoSEQ multiplex PCR, while the TCRdb copy is restricted to in-frame clones and leaves out a portion. Altogether 120,000 to 150,000 clones are present, about nine tenths being singletons, with the ten largest covering about 11%. Sequencing used peripheral blood. These receptors came from a woman older than 75 with acute or convalescent COVID-19.

In this sample, this clone turned up once. The rearrangement links TRBV14 to TRBJ1-1; D unclear. This CDR3 region has 13 residues. The germline gives CDR1 SGHDN, CDR2 FVKESK. Trimming shortened V by 0 bases and J by 2 bases, and 4 bases separated the two germline ends. The CDR3 is CASSQDRNTEAFF. CDR3 nucleotide sequence: TGTGCCAGCAGCCAAGATCGTAACACTGAAGCTTTCTTT.

The J gene is TRBJ2-6, the V gene TRBV19, with D unclear. Germline V gene data show CDR1 as LNHDA and CDR2 as SQIVND (reference sequence). With 6 bases removed from V and 0 bases from J, the gap between germline ends came to 6 bases. There are 14 residues in the CDR3. CDR3 sequence (DNA): TGTGCCAGTAGCCCAGGCTCTGGGGCCAACGTCCTGACTTTC. Protein sequence: CASSPGSGANVLTF.

The rearrangement joins TRBV5-6 to TRBJ1-6; D gene ambiguous. Looked up from germline, CDR1 is SGHDT and CDR2 is YYEEEE. V shed 2 bases and J shed 7 bases, with 10 bases lying between them. The CDR3 consists of 14 residues. The CDR3 reads CASSFPGGNSPLHF. The CDR3 DNA sequence: TGTGCCAGCAGCTTTCCGGGTGGGAATTCACCCCTCCACTTT.

This chain uses TRBV30 with TRBJ2-1; TRBD2 matches 8 bases. Germline-derived CDR1 and CDR2 are GTSNPN and SVGIG (reference sequence). V lost 7 bases to trimming and J lost 8 bases; unmatched junction nucleotides: 13. This CDR3 spans 14 amino acids. The CDR3 region has the DNA TGTGCCTTCTCCGGGAGGGCCCGAACATATGAGCAGTTCTTC. This encodes CAFSGRARTYEQFF.

The genes are TRBV6-5 and TRBJ1-2; TRBD1 might be the D (5 bases). Deletions cut 2 bases from V and 5 bases from J, with 12 bases between. Germline V gene lookup returns CDR1 MNHEY and CDR2 SVGAGI. CDR3 size: 14 residues. The CDR3 sequence is CASSYVGGVYGYTF. The CDR3 DNA follows: TGTGCCAGCAGTTACGTGGGGGGAGTTTATGGCTACACCTTC.

The chain couples TRBV5-1 to TRBJ1-2, with 7 bases lining up with TRBD1. CDR3 length: 15 residues. Unmatched junction bases numbered 7, after V lost 3 bases and J lost 2 bases. CDR1 is SGHRS, CDR2 YFSETQ, per germline. The CDR3 coding sequence is TGCGCCAGCAGCTCCCAGGGGGGCTTGAACTATGGCTACACCTTC. Its protein is CASSSQGGLNYGYTF.

The J gene is TRBJ1-2, the V gene TRBV3-1 (or the pseudogene TRBV3-2); D remains ambiguous. The V end was cut by 0 bases, the J end by 4 bases, with 12 bases between. The germline V gene has CDR1 LGHDT and CDR2 YNNKEL (reference sequence). The CDR3 has 15 amino acids. The CDR3 DNA reads as TGTGCCAGCAGCCAAGATCTCCAGGAATCCTATGGCTACACCTTC. Its protein is CASSQDLQESYGYTF.

V and J are TRBV3-1 (or the pseudogene TRBV3-2) and TRBJ1-2, with D maybe TRBD1 (6 bases). This CDR3 spans 15 amino acids. Germline CDR1 LGHDT, CDR2 YNNKEL (reference sequence). Trimming pared 0 bases from V and 2 bases from J, leaving 10 bases between. The CDR3, as DNA: TGTGCCAGCAGCCAAGAAGCAGGGGCGAACTATGGCTACACCTTC. This sequence encodes CASSQEAGANYGYTF.

This chain joins TRBV11-2 and TRBJ2-1; TRBD2 matches at 7 bases. V shed 7 bases, J shed 2 bases, and the junction held 5 bases outside the gene matches. The CDR3 covers 14 residues. In germline, CDR1 is SGHAT, CDR2 FQNNGV. For the CDR3, the DNA is TGTGCCAGCACCCTCGGGGGGACCTACAATGAGCAGTTCTTC. Its translation is CASTLGGTYNEQFF.

V is TRBV5-1 and J is TRBJ1-5; unclear D gene. With 0 bases removed from V and 4 bases from J, the gap between germline ends came to 8 bases. Per the germline V gene, CDR1 is SGHRS and CDR2 is YFSETQ. This CDR3 contains 14 residues. In nucleotides, the CDR3 is TGCGCCAGCAGCTTGGACGGGAAAAATCAGCCCCAGCATTTT. As protein: CASSLDGKNQPQHF.

The chain has TRBV7-2 and TRBJ2-7; 7 bases map to TRBD2. There are 12 residues in the CDR3. From germline, CDR1 is SGHTA and CDR2 FQGNSA. The trim removed 4 bases at V and 4 bases at J, leaving 1 base unmatched. The CDR3 reads CASSSRGYEQYF. Here the CDR3 DNA reads TGTGCCAGCAGCTCGCGGGGGTACGAGCAGTACTTC.

This chain uses TRBV5-1 with TRBJ1-1; 7 bases match TRBD1. V gave up 4 bases and J gave up 0 bases; unmatched junction bases: 3. The germline gives CDR1 SGHRS, CDR2 YFSETQ. This CDR3 has 14 amino acids. CDR3 in DNA: TGCGCCAGCAGCCCCGGGACAGTGAACACTGAAGCTTTCTTT. Protein: CASSPGTVNTEAFF.

This clone was observed once. This chain connects TRBV29-1 to TRBJ2-5, with TRBD2 matching over 7 bases. Germline CDR1 reads SQVTM; CDR2 reads ANQGSEA. Germline trimming cut 7 bases from V and 4 bases from J; bases unmatched to any gene: 6. This CDR3 has 12 amino acids. The DNA of the CDR3 is TGCAGCGCTTCGTCGGGGGGAGAGACCCAGTACTTC. Translation gives CSASSGGETQYF.

This sequence joins TRBV30 and TRBJ1-1; a weak D match, TRBD1 (6 bases). Trimming cost V 7 bases and J 5 bases, with 11 bases left between them. Germline CDR1 and CDR2: GTSNPN and SVGIG (reference sequence). The CDR3 runs 11 residues. CDR3 DNA: TGTGCCTCGCAGGGGATAACTGAAGCTTTCTTT. Protein product: CASQGITEAFF.

This chain links TRBV4-3 with TRBJ2-1; 7 bases are shared with TRBD2. The CDR3 loop spans 16 amino acids. Per germline, CDR1 LGHNA and CDR2 YSLEER. The trim removed 0 bases at V and 7 bases at J, leaving 9 bases unmatched. CDR3 DNA: TGCGCCAGCAGCCAAGATTTACGGGAGGCCCGAAATGAGCAGTTCTTC. It codes for CASSQDLREARNEQFF.

The chain links TRBV5-1 to TRBJ2-7, with 10 bases lining up with TRBD1. The CDR3 spans 15 residues. The germline CDR1 and CDR2 sequences are SGHRS and YFSETQ. V shed 4 bases, J shed 2 bases, and the junction held 6 bases outside the gene matches. CDR3 region: CASSEGTGEAYEQYF. As DNA, the CDR3 is TGCGCCAGCAGCGAGGGGACAGGGGAAGCCTACGAGCAGTACTTC.

Notes on this clone: The sample carries other DNA sequences with the same CDR3. This chain links TRBV5-1 with TRBJ1-1; no clear D gene. This CDR3 is 14 amino acids long. Germline V CDR1 and CDR2: SGHRS, YFSETQ. V was shortened by 0 bases and J by 1 base, with 7 bases between the two germline ends. The CDR3 sequence: CASSLGQENTEAFF. CDR3 DNA sequence: TGCGCCAGCAGCTTGGGCCAGGAGAACACTGAAGCTTTCTTT. Drawing the rest from reference TRBV5-1 and TRBJ1-1, the complete variable domain is KAGVTQTPRYLIKTRGQQVTLSCSPISGHRSVSWYQQTPGQGLQFLFEYFSETQRNKGNFPGRFSGRQFSNSRSEMNVSTLELGDSALYLCASSLGQENTEAFFGQGTRLTVV.

This clone was detected once. The CDR3 DNA is TGTGCCAGCAGTGAACAGGGTGGATGGTATGGCTACACCTTC. Protein product: CASSEQGGWYGYTF. The chain has TRBV6-1 and TRBJ1-2, with a weak D call TRBD1 (5 bases). CDR1 MNHNS and CDR2 SASEGT come from the germline V gene. Deletions cut 2 bases from V and 5 bases from J, with 12 bases between. The CDR3 covers 14 residues.

Only one count was recorded for this clone. This rearrangement joins TRBV6-1 to TRBJ1-1; 7 bases agree with TRBD1. The V gene end was trimmed by 2 bases and the J gene end by 5 bases; junction bases not matched to a gene: 17. The CDR3 is 18 residues long. In germline, CDR1 is MNHNS, CDR2 SASEGT. In nucleotides, the CDR3 is TGTGCCAGCAGTGAACCTAGCCCGGCGACAGGGAGGAGGACTGAAGCTTTCTTT. It translates to CASSEPSPATGRRTEAFF.

The chain carries TRBV2 and TRBJ1-2; D is uncertain. The CDR3 consists of 13 residues. Germline V CDR1 and CDR2: SNHLY, FYNNEI. V was shortened by 0 bases and J by 8 bases, with 10 bases between the two germline ends. CDR3 nucleotide sequence: TGTGCCAGCAGTGAAGCGACAACACGCGGCTACACCTTC. This translates into CASSEATTRGYTF.

The chain has TRBV6-5 and TRBJ2-2, with TRBD2 identical over 8 bases. Per germline, CDR1 MNHEY and CDR2 SVGAGI. V was clipped by 7 bases and J by 4 bases; unmatched bases: 8. The CDR3 has 15 residues. This CDR3 is CASTTGGLGTGELFF. In DNA form, the CDR3 reads TGTGCCAGCACCACGGGGGGGCTCGGCACCGGGGAGCTGTTTTTT.

This rearrangement joins TRBV6-5 to TRBJ2-2, with D tentatively TRBD2 (6 bases). This CDR3 contains 13 residues. Trimming took off 10 bases at V and 8 bases at J, with 17 bases between the two ends. Germline loops: CDR1 MNHEY, CDR2 SVGAGI. The CDR3 DNA follows: TGTGCCACCCAGACGGCTCTAGCGGGGGAGCTGTTTTTT. This codes for CATQTALAGELFF.